Below, one T cell receptor beta chain is given with its context. Its antigen remains unknown. The study ran its PCR with 60 Vbeta and 13 Jbeta primers. Only in-frame clones appear in the TCRdb table, and some are missing; sequencing was by immunoSEQ multiplex PCR. The sample lists around 100,000 clones, approximately 77% seen once, with 14% in the top ten. V gave up 5 bases and J gave up 3 bases, with 17 bases separating them. Germline CDR1 SGHTA, CDR2 FQGNSA. CDR3 size: 15 residues. This sample stems from a study of cytomegalovirus exposure and HLA in healthy donors. Study conclusions and caveats: Some TCR beta chains (roughly 160 of them) were listed as cytomegalovirus-associated.

The receptor comes from a male donor in good health and CMV-seropositive. Sample: PBMCs. This chain joins TRBV7-2 and TRBJ2-7, with a tentative D call TRBD2 (6 bases). CDR3 in amino acids: CASSPSGGLFYEQYF. The CDR3 coding sequence is TGTGCCAGCAGCCCGTCGGGTGGACTATTCTACGAGCAGTACTTC.